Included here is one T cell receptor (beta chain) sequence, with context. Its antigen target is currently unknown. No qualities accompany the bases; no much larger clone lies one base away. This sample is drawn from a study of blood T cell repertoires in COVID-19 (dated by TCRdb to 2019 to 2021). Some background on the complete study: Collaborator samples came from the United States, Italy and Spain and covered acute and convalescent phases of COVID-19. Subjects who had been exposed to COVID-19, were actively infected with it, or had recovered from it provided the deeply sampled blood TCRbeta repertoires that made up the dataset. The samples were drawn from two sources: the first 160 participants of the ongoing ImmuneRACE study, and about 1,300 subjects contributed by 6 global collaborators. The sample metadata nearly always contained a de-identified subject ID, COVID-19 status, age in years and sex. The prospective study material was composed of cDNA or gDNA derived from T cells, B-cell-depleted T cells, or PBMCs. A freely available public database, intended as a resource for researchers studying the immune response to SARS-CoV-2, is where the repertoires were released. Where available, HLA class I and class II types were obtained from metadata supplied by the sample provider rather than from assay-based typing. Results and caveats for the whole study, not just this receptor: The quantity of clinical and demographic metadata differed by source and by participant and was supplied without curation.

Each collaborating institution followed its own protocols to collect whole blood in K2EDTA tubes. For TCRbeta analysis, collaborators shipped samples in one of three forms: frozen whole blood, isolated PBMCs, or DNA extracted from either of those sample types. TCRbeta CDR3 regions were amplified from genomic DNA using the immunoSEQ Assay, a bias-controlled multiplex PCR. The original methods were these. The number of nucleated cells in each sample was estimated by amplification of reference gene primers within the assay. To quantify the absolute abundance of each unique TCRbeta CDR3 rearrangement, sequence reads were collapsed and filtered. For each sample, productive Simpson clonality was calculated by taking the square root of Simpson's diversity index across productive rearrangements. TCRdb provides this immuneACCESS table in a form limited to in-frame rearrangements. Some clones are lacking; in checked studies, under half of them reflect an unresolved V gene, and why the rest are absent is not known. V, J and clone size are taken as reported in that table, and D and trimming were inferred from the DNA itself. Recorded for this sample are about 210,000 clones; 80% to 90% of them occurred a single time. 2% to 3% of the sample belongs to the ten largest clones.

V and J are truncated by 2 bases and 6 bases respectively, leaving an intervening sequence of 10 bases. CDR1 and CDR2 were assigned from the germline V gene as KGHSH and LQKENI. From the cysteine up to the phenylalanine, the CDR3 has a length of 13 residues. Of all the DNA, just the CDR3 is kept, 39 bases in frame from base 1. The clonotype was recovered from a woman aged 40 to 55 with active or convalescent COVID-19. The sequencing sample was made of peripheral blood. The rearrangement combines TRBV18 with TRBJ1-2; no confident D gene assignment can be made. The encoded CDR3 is CASSPVATDGYTF. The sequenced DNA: TGTGCCAGCTCACCAGTGGCAACCGATGGCTACACCTTC.